These 5 T cell receptor beta chains were sequenced from one sample in a study of spatial heterogeneity in lung cancer. Indicated time point: sample taken at primary tumor resection. In TCRdb, the 5' RACE reads were re-called with MiXCR into one record per CDR3 protein. The top ten hold about 13% of the sample, which has about 25,000 distinct CDR3 sequences, 5.5% to 7.5% seen once. The sample consisted of PBMCs, taken at surgery. These receptors originate from a male donor with early-stage non-small cell lung cancer.

In its sample, this clonotype was seen a few times. The chain employs TRBV20-1 and TRBJ2-3; D remains unclear. In germline, CDR1 is DFQATT, CDR2 SNEGSKA (reference sequence). The CDR3 consists of 13 residues. V was clipped by 0 bases and J by 0 bases, with 4 bases between them. The CDR3 nucleotides are TGCAGTGCTAGAGATGGGAGCACAGATACGCAGTATTTT. This codes for CSARDGSTDTQYF.

This clonotype was found a few times. The CDR3 coding sequence is TGTGCCAGCAGTTCCCAACAGTCCTACGAGCAGTACTTC. Residues: CASSSQQSYEQYF. The chain uses TRBV12-3 or TRBV12-4 and TRBJ2-7, with D unclear. The CDR3 is 13 amino acids. Trimming left V 4 bases short and J 1 base short, with 8 bases between.

Ten or more counts support this clonotype. This rearrangement joins TRBV20-1 to TRBJ1-1; perhaps TRBD1 as D (5 bases). The CDR3 is 15 amino acids. The V gene's germline CDR1 is DFQATT and CDR2 SNEGSKA (reference sequence). V shed 0 bases and J shed 8 bases, with 19 bases lying between them. The chain's CDR3 is CSARDSSRGAREAFF. The CDR3 DNA follows: TGCAGTGCTAGAGATTCCTCGAGGGGCGCCAGGGAAGCTTTCTTT.

In this sample, this clonotype turned up many times. The CDR3 region is CASRGAGSRSYNEQFF. CDR3 in DNA: TGTGCCAGCAGGGGAGCGGGAAGTCGCTCCTACAATGAGCAGTTCTTC. The V and J genes are TRBV28 and TRBJ2-1; 7 nucleotides agree with TRBD2. The CDR3 covers 16 residues. J gave up 0 bases and V 6 bases, and 8 bases lay outside the gene matches. From germline, CDR1 is MDHEN and CDR2 SYDVKM.

This clonotype has more than one count but fewer than ten. The genes are TRBV9 and TRBJ2-1, with TRBD2 as a possible D gene (5 bases). V was clipped by 4 bases and J by 10 bases, with 15 bases between them. There are 13 residues in the CDR3. Germline CDR1 and CDR2: SGDLS and YYNGEE. DNA for the CDR3: TGTGCCAGCAGCCCAGCTCAGCGGAGCGAGCAGTTCTTC. Translation: CASSPAQRSEQFF.